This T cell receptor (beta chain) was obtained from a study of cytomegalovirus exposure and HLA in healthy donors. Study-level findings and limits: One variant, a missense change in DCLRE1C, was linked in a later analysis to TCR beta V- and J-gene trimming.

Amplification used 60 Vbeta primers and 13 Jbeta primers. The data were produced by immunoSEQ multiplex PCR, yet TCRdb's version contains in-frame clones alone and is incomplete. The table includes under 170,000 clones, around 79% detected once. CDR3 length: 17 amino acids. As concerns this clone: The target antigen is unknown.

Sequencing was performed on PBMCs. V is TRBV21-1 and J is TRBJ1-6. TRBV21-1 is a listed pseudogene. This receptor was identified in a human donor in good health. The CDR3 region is CASSQLSPSSYNSPLHF. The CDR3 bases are TGTGCCAGCAGTCAACTATCCCCGAGCTCCTATAATTCACCCCTCCACTTT.